Given below is one TCR beta chain in context. This record comes from a study of molecular identifiers for immune sequencing clone quantification. Germline V gives CDR1 PRHDT, CDR2 FYEKMQ (reference sequence). The CDR3 runs 14 residues. Trimming pared 5 bases from V and 2 bases from J, leaving 11 bases between. Bulk libraries came from a prior protocol with listed TCR primers. TCRdb independently ran MiXCR on the PCR reads; one entry per CDR3 protein. Counted here are over 55,000 distinct CDR3 sequences, less than 20% occurring once; the ten biggest clones make up 1.4% to 1.5%. Sequences were obtained from naive CD8+ T cells from blood, with Jurkat cell RNA spiked in. Subset denoted: FACS-sorted CD8+CD4-CCR7+CD45RA+ naive T cells. The chain carries TRBV13 and TRBJ2-3; perhaps TRBD1 as D (5 bases). This sequence originates from a human donor in good health. Some libraries in this study had Jurkat cell RNA spiked in. The CDR3 sequence: CASSERQPTDTQYF. The CDR3 coding sequence is TGTGCCAGCAGCGAAAGACAGCCCACAGATACGCAGTATTTT.